The 5 T cell receptor beta chains in this list originate from one sample, sequenced in a study of blood T cells in healthy people across ages. The authors ran a second PCR of roughly 6 to 12 cycles using a sample-barcoded 5' primer and a J-beta primer mix. TCRdb redid the calling of the 5' RACE reads with MiXCR, one entry per CDR3 protein. The repertoire holds 1,500,000 or so distinct CDR3 sequences, 59% seen once, with under 8.5% in the top ten. Sample: blood. The receptors were sampled from a young man in good health.

This clonotype was detected a few times. J is TRBJ2-1 and V is TRBV4-1, with D perhaps matching TRBD2 (5 bases). The CDR3 has 17 amino acids. Germline lookup yields CDR1 MGHRA and CDR2 YSYEKL. V was clipped by 0 bases and J by 0 bases, with 12 bases between them. CDR3 sequence (DNA): TGCGCCAGCAGCCAAGAGGGAAGCGGCCGCTCCTACAATGAGCAGTTCTTC. This translates into CASSQEGSGRSYNEQFF.

This clonotype has only one observation. This chain uses TRBV3-1 with TRBJ2-5; the D call may be TRBD1 or TRBD2 (6 bases each). The V gene's germline CDR1 is LGHDT and CDR2 YNNKEL (reference sequence). V dropped 8 bases and J dropped 11 bases, with 18 bases sitting between them. CDR3 size: 12 residues. This CDR3 is CASALGGKEQYF. The CDR3 region has the DNA TGTGCCAGCGCCTTAGGGGGGAAGGAGCAGTACTTC.

The rearrangement joins TRBV20-1 to TRBJ2-7; 9 nucleotides line up with TRBD2. The assigned J gene may be wrong: the sequence end matches TRBJ2-5 better. The germline V gene has CDR1 DFQATT and CDR2 SNEGSKA (reference sequence). The CDR3 contains 15 residues. DNA of the CDR3: TGCAGTGCTAGAGCCACTGCGGGGGGGGCGGAGACCCAGTACTTC. It is translated as CSARATAGGAETQYF.

This clonotype was counted between two and nine times. The genes are TRBV10-3 and TRBJ1-1; D is possibly TRBD1 (5 bases). CDR1 and CDR2 (germline): ENHRY, SYGVKD. CDR3 size: 14 residues. V lost 3 bases to trimming and J lost 4 bases, with 12 bases between them. This CDR3 is CAISEEGPGTEAFF. The DNA for the CDR3 is TGTGCCATCAGTGAAGAGGGGCCGGGCACTGAAGCTTTCTTT.

The chain carries TRBV24-1 and TRBJ2-7, with 7 bases aligning to TRBD1. Germline loops: CDR1 KGHDR, CDR2 SFDVKD. With V trimmed by 4 bases and J by 10 bases, 9 bases remained unmatched. The CDR3 is made up of 13 amino acids. In DNA form, the CDR3 reads TGTGCCACCAGTGACCCGACAGGGAGAGCCCAGTACTTC. Translation gives CATSDPTGRAQYF.